A single sample gave rise to the 14 T cell receptor beta chains below, sequenced in a study of regulatory T cells in long-lasting Graves disease. Time point indicated: newly diagnosed GD, antithyroid drugs for less than 3 months. Preparation of the TCR library used RNA extracted from PBMCs. To make TCR beta libraries, researchers used iRepertoire HTBI primers and Arm-PCR of CDR3 regions. Using its own MiXCR run on the multiplex PCR reads, TCRdb lists one record per CDR3 protein. The profile shows hundreds of thousands of distinct CDR3 sequences, roughly 15% of them singletons. The data also belong to a second study, concerning T cells in Graves' hyperthyroidism and ophthalmopathy.

The sequencing here drew on peripheral blood mononuclear cells (PBMCs), taken at new diagnosis, from a patient treated with antithyroid drugs. Receptors originate from a woman aged 40 to 65 with Graves disease.

The chain joins TRBV6-5 to TRBJ1-3; 7 bases agree with TRBD1. This CDR3 contains 14 residues. Trimming cost V 2 bases and J 2 bases; bases outside gene matches: 0. The V gene's germline CDR1 is MNHEY and CDR2 SVGAGI. CDR3 in DNA: TGTGCCAGCAGTTACCAGGGGGCTGGAAACACCATATATTTT. As protein: CASSYQGAGNTIYF.

The chain carries TRBV5-8 and TRBJ1-2; TRBD1 agrees at 10 bases. Per the germline V gene, CDR1 is SGHTS and CDR2 is YDEGEE. V gave up 4 bases and J gave up 4 bases; unmatched junction bases: 7. This CDR3 is built from 15 residues. Written as DNA, the CDR3 is TGTGCCAGCAGCCGAGGACAGGGGGGCTTCTATGGCTACACCTTC. Its protein product is CASSRGQGGFYGYTF.

CDR3 sequence: CASSQWGRNVYSNQPQHF. As DNA, the CDR3 is TGTGCCAGCAGCCAATGGGGGAGGAACGTCTATAGCAATCAGCCCCAGCATTTT. This chain links TRBV16 with TRBJ1-5; D is possibly TRBD1 (5 bases). CDR1 KGHSY and CDR2 FQNENV come from the germline V gene. The CDR3 consists of 18 residues. Between the trimmed V and J ends, which lost 1 base and 0 bases, there was a span of 16 bases.

Many counts were recorded for this clonotype. The V and J genes are TRBV11-2 and TRBJ1-1; D perhaps matches TRBD1 (5 bases). Germline V gene data show CDR1 as SGHAT and CDR2 as FQNNGV. Trimming removed 6 bases from V and 0 bases from J, with 20 bases in between. This CDR3 spans 17 amino acids. The CDR3 nucleotides are TGTGCCAGCAGGGCGGGAAAGGGACGGTCCATGAACACTGAAGCTTTCTTT. Its translation is CASRAGKGRSMNTEAFF.

The J gene is TRBJ2-4, the V gene TRBV4-1; D might be TRBD2 (6 bases). Looked up from germline, CDR1 is MGHRA and CDR2 is YSYEKL. The germline V and J ends were trimmed by 5 bases and 4 bases, with 15 bases remaining between them. The CDR3 has 15 amino acids. The CDR3 sequence is CASSFLGGKKNIQYF. In DNA form, the CDR3 reads TGCGCCAGCAGCTTCCTTGGGGGGAAGAAAAACATTCAGTACTTC.

This clonotype appeared many times. This chain joins TRBV7-2 and TRBJ2-5, with D possibly being TRBD2 (6 bases). V lost 5 bases and J 3 bases, leaving 16 bases between the germline ends. Looked up from germline, CDR1 is SGHTA and CDR2 is FQGNSA. The CDR3 runs to 15 residues. The CDR3 loop is CASSRGGTMKETQYF. The CDR3 bases are TGTGCCAGCAGCCGGGGAGGTACGATGAAAGAGACCCAGTACTTC.

This clonotype was observed many times. V usage is TRBV20-1 and J usage is TRBJ2-5, with D maybe TRBD1 (6 bases). This CDR3 has 15 amino acids. In germline, CDR1 is DFQATT, CDR2 SNEGSKA (reference sequence). Trimming shortened V by 0 bases and J by 5 bases, and 16 bases separated the two germline ends. The CDR3 region is CSARDSSGVGETQYF. The DNA for the CDR3 is TGCAGTGCTAGAGATAGTTCAGGGGTGGGGGAGACCCAGTACTTC.

This clonotype was detected only a few times. The genes are TRBV7-2 and TRBJ1-3, with D uncertain. The length of the CDR3 is 14 residues. The ends were cut back, 5 bases at V and 5 bases at J, with 13 bases in the middle. Germline V gene sequence: CDR1 SGHTA, CDR2 FQGNSA. CDR3: CASSLDSGRNTIYF. In DNA form, the CDR3 reads TGTGCCAGCAGCCTGGACTCAGGCAGAAACACCATATATTTT.

As to this clonotype: This may be a read error: a much more frequent sequence differs by one nucleotide. This chain uses TRBV11-3 with TRBJ2-5; the D is unclear. The germline V gene has CDR1 SGHNT and CDR2 YENEEA. V was clipped by 0 bases and J by 11 bases, with 13 bases between them. CDR3 length: 13 amino acids. The CDR3 DNA follows: TGTGCCAGCAGCTTAGATTCGGGCGGTGAGCAGTACTTC. Translation: CASSLDSGGEQYF.

The chain links TRBV12-5 to TRBJ1-5; D ambiguous. In germline, CDR1 is LGHNT, CDR2 FRNRAP. CDR3 length equals 12 residues. Trimming pared 3 bases from V and 6 bases from J, leaving 6 bases between. The DNA of the CDR3 is TGTGCTAGTGGTTTTACTAGTCAGCCCCAGCATTTT. It codes for CASGFTSQPQHF.

In this sample, this clonotype turned up many times. J is TRBJ2-7 and V is TRBV10-3, with D tentatively TRBD2 (6 bases). The CDR3 is 13 residues long. Germline V CDR1 and CDR2: ENHRY, SYGVKD. Trimming pared 2 bases from V and 6 bases from J, leaving 11 bases between. The CDR3 loop is CAISEGEVGEQYF. CDR3 nucleotide sequence: TGTGCCATCAGTGAGGGGGAGGTAGGCGAGCAGTACTTC.

This clonotype came up many times. The chain carries TRBV3-1 and TRBJ1-1; 7 bases fit TRBD1. After removal of 2 bases from V and 5 bases from J, the junction contained 17 bases not matched to a gene. Germline assignment: CDR1 LGHDT and CDR2 YNNKEL (reference sequence). CDR3 length: 18 amino acids. The CDR3 loop is CASSQLSGLWQGGTEAFF. CDR3 nucleotide sequence: TGTGCCAGCAGCCAATTAAGTGGTTTGTGGCAGGGGGGTACTGAAGCTTTCTTT.

The table lists this clonotype with many counts. The chain couples TRBV15 to TRBJ1-5; D gene uncertain. This CDR3 region has 14 residues. The V end lost 1 base, the J end lost 1 base, and 5 bases lay between the germline ends. The germline V gene has CDR1 LNHNV and CDR2 YYDKDF (reference sequence). In DNA form, the CDR3 reads TGTGCCACCAGCAGAGTAATCAGCAATCAGCCCCAGCATTTT. It specifies CATSRVISNQPQHF.

This clonotype has a handful of counts. The rearrangement uses TRBV5-1 and TRBJ1-4, with 7 bases aligning to TRBD1. The CDR3 is made up of 16 amino acids. Germline trimming cut 3 bases from V and 4 bases from J; bases unmatched to any gene: 9. Germline V gives CDR1 SGHRS, CDR2 YFSETQ. This chain's CDR3 is CASSSTPGTVNEKLFF. The CDR3 DNA sequence: TGCGCCAGCAGCTCGACCCCAGGGACAGTTAATGAAAAACTGTTTTTT.